Following are 16 T cell receptor beta chains from one sample sequenced in a study of cytomegalovirus exposure and HLA in healthy donors. PCR primers comprised 60 Vbeta and 13 Jbeta primers. The protocol was immunoSEQ multiplex PCR, while the TCRdb copy is restricted to in-frame clones and leaves out a portion. Seen here are 110,000 or so clones, 60% to 80% observed once, and the top ten hold about 5%. The sample was PBMCs. The receptors originated from a man between 50 and 59 years old in good health and CMV-seropositive.

This sequence joins TRBV4-3 and TRBJ2-7, with 7 bases matching TRBD2. V shed 1 base and J 0 bases; nucleotides not matched to a gene: 9. The CDR3 length is 17 residues. The germline gives CDR1 LGHNA, CDR2 YSLEER. This chain's CDR3 is CASSQAVSGSSSYEQYF. DNA of the CDR3: TGCGCCAGCAGCCAAGCGGTTAGCGGGTCCAGCTCCTACGAGCAGTACTTC.

This clone has a handful of counts. The chain couples TRBV30 to TRBJ2-2; D possibly corresponds to TRBD2 (7 bases). The CDR3 has 13 residues. V was pared by 2 bases and J by 7 bases, with 11 bases between. The germline V gene has CDR1 GTSNPN and CDR2 SVGIG (reference sequence). Here the CDR3 reads CAWSRGGGGELFF. As DNA, the CDR3 is TGTGCCTGGAGTAGGGGAGGGGGCGGGGAGCTGTTTTTT.

The rearrangement joins TRBV7-2 to TRBJ2-3; 14 bases align to TRBD2. The V and J ends lost 9 bases and 8 bases, in that order; junction bases with no gene match: 10. The CDR3 runs to 15 residues. Looked up from germline, CDR1 is SGHTA and CDR2 is FQGNSA. CDR3 region: CASNFGTSGSGTQYF. CDR3 nucleotides: TGTGCCAGTAACTTCGGGACTAGCGGGAGTGGTACGCAGTATTTT.

The chain employs TRBV29-1 and TRBJ2-5; 10 bases fit TRBD2. Per the germline V gene, CDR1 is SQVTM and CDR2 is ANQGSEA. The ends lost 5 bases at V and 5 bases at J; junction bases unmatched: 20. The CDR3 contains 18 residues. The CDR3 region is CSVPRDGQREGRGETQYF. CDR3 coding DNA: TGCAGCGTTCCCCGCGACGGACAGCGGGAGGGCCGCGGGGAGACCCAGTACTTC.

This chain joins TRBV7-8 and TRBJ2-3, with 9 bases identical to TRBD2. V trimming: 5 bases; J trimming: 4 bases; junction bases outside the gene matches: 19. Germline V CDR1 and CDR2: SGHVS, FQNEAQ. The CDR3 covers 19 residues. Written as DNA, the CDR3 is TGTGCCAGCAGCCTCTGGTATATTACGCGGGGGGGCCCCCCAGATACGCAGTATTTT. This translates into CASSLWYITRGGPPDTQYF.

The table lists this clone with a few counts. The J gene is TRBJ2-7, the V gene TRBV29-1; tentatively, D is TRBD2 (6 bases). This CDR3 is 12 amino acids long. V was pared by 7 bases and J by 6 bases, with 16 bases between. CDR1 SQVTM and CDR2 ANQGSEA come from the germline V gene. The CDR3 nucleotides are TGCAGCGGGGGGGACCCCGGGATCGAGCAGTACTTC. This encodes CSGGDPGIEQYF.

The genes are TRBV19 and TRBJ1-1; 10 bases match TRBD1. The J segment lost 7 bases and the V segment lost 4 bases, leaving 15 bases of the junction unmatched. Germline lookup yields CDR1 LNHDA and CDR2 SQIVND (reference sequence). This CDR3 has 17 residues. The CDR3 loop is CASSTPRPRQGAREAFF. CDR3 DNA sequence: TGTGCCAGTAGTACCCCCCGGCCGCGACAGGGGGCTCGTGAAGCTTTCTTT.

The V call is TRBV10-3, the J call TRBJ2-1; 8 bases map to TRBD2. The CDR3 is 18 residues long. J lost 1 base, V lost 2 bases, and 10 bases had no gene match. The germline gives CDR1 ENHRY, CDR2 SYGVKD. CDR3 DNA sequence: TGTGCCATCAGTGAGAGCGAGAGGGCGGGGGGTTCCTACAATGAGCAGTTCTTC. It codes for CAISESERAGGSYNEQFF.

The chain combines TRBV18 with TRBJ1-1, with D perhaps matching TRBD1 (6 bases). The CDR3 is 16 residues long. Trimming pared 2 bases from V and 2 bases from J, leaving 15 bases between. Germline CDR1 and CDR2: KGHSH and LQKENI. Here the CDR3 reads CASSPGSGQLNTEAFF. As DNA, the CDR3 is TGTGCCAGCTCACCAGGGTCCGGACAGCTCAACACTGAAGCTTTCTTT.

Here the CDR3 DNA reads TGCGCCAGCAGCCAAGATCTGACGACAGGCGTCGGCTCTGGGGCCAACGTCCTGACTTTC. Protein product: CASSQDLTTGVGSGANVLTF. This chain links TRBV4-1 with TRBJ2-6, with a possible D match to TRBD1 (6 bases). Deletions cut 0 bases from V and 0 bases from J, with 18 bases between. Germline CDR1 MGHRA, CDR2 YSYEKL. CDR3 size: 20 residues.

J is TRBJ1-5 and V is TRBV4-1, with no clear D. Per germline, CDR1 MGHRA and CDR2 YSYEKL. The CDR3 has 15 residues. Trimming cost V 0 bases and J 11 bases, with 17 bases left between them. The CDR3 reads CASSQDVQSPASQHF. The CDR3 DNA follows: TGCGCCAGCAGCCAAGATGTTCAGAGCCCAGCGTCCCAGCATTTT.

The rearrangement uses TRBV2 and TRBJ1-5, with D tentatively TRBD1 (5 bases). The germline V gene has CDR1 SNHLY and CDR2 FYNNEI. V was cut by 4 bases and J by 2 bases, with 12 bases left in between. This CDR3 region has 15 residues. Here the CDR3 DNA reads TGTGCCAGCAGTGTAAGGGCCAGGGGCAATCAGCCCCAGCATTTT. It yields the protein CASSVRARGNQPQHF.

The chain uses TRBV14 and TRBJ2-1; TRBD2 agrees at 11 bases. Trimming cost V 0 bases and J 12 bases; bases outside gene matches: 10. This CDR3 contains 16 residues. Germline V gene data show CDR1 as SGHDN and CDR2 as FVKESK. The CDR3: CASSQDLRTSGYGQFF. In DNA form, the CDR3 reads TGTGCCAGCAGCCAAGACCTGAGGACTAGCGGGTATGGGCAGTTCTTC.

The chain is built from TRBV4-2 and TRBJ1-2; 7 nucleotides align to TRBD1. The V gene's germline CDR1 is LGHNA and CDR2 YNFKEQ. Unmatched junction bases numbered 16, after V lost 3 bases and J lost 6 bases. CDR3 size: 17 residues. The CDR3 sequence: CASSQDPTTTGIHGYTF. CDR3 nucleotides: TGTGCCAGCAGCCAGGATCCAACTACGACAGGGATCCATGGCTACACCTTC.

The V and J genes are TRBV10-1 and TRBJ1-1; TRBD1 might be the D (6 bases). Trimming removed 3 bases from V and 9 bases from J, with 14 bases in between. Germline assignment: CDR1 WNHNN and CDR2 SYGVQD (reference sequence). The CDR3 has 13 residues. As DNA, the CDR3 is TGCGCCAGCAGTGACCCGGGGCAGGGGAAAGCTTTCTTT. Translated, it gives CASSDPGQGKAFF.

J is TRBJ1-1 and V is TRBV19; 11 bases agree with TRBD1. The CDR3 length is 14 residues. Per the germline V gene, CDR1 is LNHDA and CDR2 is SQIVND (reference sequence). The J segment lost 4 bases and the V segment lost 7 bases, leaving 5 bases of the junction unmatched. The CDR3 region is CASTADRGLTEAFF. The CDR3, as DNA: TGTGCCAGTACCGCGGACAGGGGGCTCACTGAAGCTTTCTTT. Supplemented by reference TRBV19 and TRBJ1-1, the full variable domain reads DGGITQSPKYLFRKEGQNVTLSCEQNLNHDAMYWYRQDPGQGLRLIYYSQIVNDFQKGDIAEGYSVSREKKESFPLTVTSAQKNPTAFYLCASTADRGLTEAFFGQGTRLTVV.